The rows below give T cell receptor beta chains drawn from one sample of a study of prognosis after radiotherapy for stage I lung cancer. TCRdb redid the calling of the multiplex PCR reads with MiXCR, one entry per CDR3 protein. The sample yields about 16,000 distinct CDR3 sequences, roughly 45% seen once. Sample: PBMCs, taken before or after stereotactic body radiation therapy (not recorded which). The receptors come from a donor at least 50 years old with non-small cell lung cancer. CDR3s include the opening cysteine and the closing phenylalanine or tryptophan. D genes are given only for firm matches. Size tells how often a clone was seen (once, few, many) or the class of an expanded clone, and some rows leave it out.

>TRBJ1-3|once|TRBV7-9|.
CASSLQGIGRRNSGNTIYF
TGTGCCAGCAGCTTACAGGGAATAGGACGCCGAAACTCTGGAAACACCATATATTTT
>TRBJ1-5|few|TRBV27|.
CASSLSRYSNQPQHF
TGTGCCAGCAGTTTATCACGGTATAGCAATCAGCCCCAGCATTTT
>TRBJ1-1|.|TRBV27|TRBD1
CASSLRTGGTEAFF
TGTGCCAGCAGTTTAAGGACAGGGGGCACTGAAGCTTTCTTT
>TRBJ2-1|many|TRBV5-1|TRBD2
CASTLAVGEQFF
TGCGCCAGCACCCTAGCGGTCGGTGAGCAGTTCTTC
>TRBJ2-1|medium-sized|TRBV12-3/TRBV12-4|TRBD2
CASSPGLASNEQFF
TGTGCCAGCAGTCCTGGACTAGCGTCTAATGAGCAGTTCTTC
>TRBJ2-7|.|TRBV27|TRBD1
CASSRDSTSEQYF
TGTGCCAGCAGTAGGGACAGCACCTCCGAGCAGTACTTC
>TRBJ2-7|once|TRBV28|.
CASSGAEGGEQYF
TGTGCCAGCAGTGGAGCCGAAGGGGGCGAGCAGTACTTC
>TRBJ1-1|many|TRBV6-1|.
CASSRGAMNTEAFF
TGTGCCAGCAGTCGGGGGGCGATGAACACTGAAGCTTTCTTT
>TRBJ1-5|many|TRBV27|.
CASSARGRGVNQPQHF
TGTGCCAGCAGTGCCCGGGGCCGGGGGGTTAATCAGCCCCAGCATTTT
>TRBJ2-7|.|TRBV28|TRBD1
CASTGQGGEQYF
TGTGCCAGCACAGGACAGGGTGGCGAGCAGTACTTC
>TRBJ2-7|many|TRBV20-1|.
CSANPERGGVHYEQYF
TGCAGTGCTAACCCGGAAAGGGGCGGGGTACACTACGAGCAGTACTTC
>TRBJ2-2|many|TRBV9|.
CASNIQGNTGELFF
TGTGCCAGCAACATACAGGGGAACACCGGGGAGCTGTTTTTT
>TRBJ2-1|.|TRBV24-1|.
CATSISGPSYNEQFF
TGTGCCACCAGTATTTCTGGCCCGTCCTACAATGAGCAGTTCTTC
>TRBJ2-2|medium-sized|TRBV2|.
CASSVYGSEKKAGELFF
TGTGCCAGCAGTGTTTACGGGAGCGAAAAAAAGGCCGGGGAGCTGTTTTTT
>TRBJ2-7|.|TRBV7-6|TRBD2
CASSLGPSGSSYEQYF
TGTGCCAGCAGCTTAGGCCCTAGCGGGAGCTCCTACGAGCAGTACTTC
>TRBJ1-2|.|TRBV5-1|.
CASSLFQGFYGYTF
TGCGCCAGCAGCTTGTTTCAAGGGTTCTATGGCTACACCTTC
>TRBJ2-3|many|TRBV7-2|TRBD2
CASSLEASGRPTDTQYF
TGTGCCAGCAGCTTAGAGGCTAGCGGGAGGCCCACAGATACGCAGTATTTT